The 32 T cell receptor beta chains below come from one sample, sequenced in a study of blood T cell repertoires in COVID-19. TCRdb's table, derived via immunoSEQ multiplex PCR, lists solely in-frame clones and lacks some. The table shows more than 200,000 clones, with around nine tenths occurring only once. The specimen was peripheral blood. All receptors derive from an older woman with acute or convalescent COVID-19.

In DNA form, the CDR3 reads TGTGCCAGCAGCCATTCGACTGGGGGCTTCGACAATGAGCAGTTCTTC. It encodes CASSHSTGGFDNEQFF. The chain recombines TRBV4-2 with TRBJ2-1; possible D gene TRBD1, 6 bases. This CDR3 has 16 amino acids. Germline lookup yields CDR1 LGHNA and CDR2 YNFKEQ. With 3 bases removed from V and 5 bases from J, the gap between germline ends came to 17 bases.

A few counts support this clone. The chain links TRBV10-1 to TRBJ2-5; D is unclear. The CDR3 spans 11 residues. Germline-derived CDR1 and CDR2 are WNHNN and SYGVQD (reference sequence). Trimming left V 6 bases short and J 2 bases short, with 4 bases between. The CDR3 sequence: CASSLQETQYF. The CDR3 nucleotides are TGCGCCAGCAGCCTTCAAGAGACCCAGTACTTC.

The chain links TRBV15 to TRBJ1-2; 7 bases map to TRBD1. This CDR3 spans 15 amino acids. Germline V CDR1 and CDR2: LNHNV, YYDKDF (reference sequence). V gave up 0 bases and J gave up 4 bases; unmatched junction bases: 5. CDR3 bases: TGTGCCACCAGCAGAGATCTTTCAGGGGGCTATGGCTACACCTTC. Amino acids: CATSRDLSGGYGYTF.

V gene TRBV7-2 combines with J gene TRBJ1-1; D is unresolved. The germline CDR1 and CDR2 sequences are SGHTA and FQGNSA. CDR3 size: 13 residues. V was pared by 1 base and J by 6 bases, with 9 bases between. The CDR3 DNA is TGTGCCAGCAGCTTAGACTCTATCGCTGAAGCTTTCTTT. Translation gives CASSLDSIAEAFF.

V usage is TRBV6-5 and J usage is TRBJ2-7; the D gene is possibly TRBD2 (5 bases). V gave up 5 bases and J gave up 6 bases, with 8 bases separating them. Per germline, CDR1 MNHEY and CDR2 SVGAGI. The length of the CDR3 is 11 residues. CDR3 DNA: TGTGCCAGCAGTAGCGGACGCGAGCAGTACTTC. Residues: CASSSGREQYF.

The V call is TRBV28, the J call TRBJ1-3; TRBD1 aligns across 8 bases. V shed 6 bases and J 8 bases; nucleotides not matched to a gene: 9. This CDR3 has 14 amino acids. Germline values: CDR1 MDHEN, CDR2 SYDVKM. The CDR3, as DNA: TGTGCCAGCAGGTACGACAGGGGACGAGACACCATATATTTT. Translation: CASRYDRGRDTIYF.

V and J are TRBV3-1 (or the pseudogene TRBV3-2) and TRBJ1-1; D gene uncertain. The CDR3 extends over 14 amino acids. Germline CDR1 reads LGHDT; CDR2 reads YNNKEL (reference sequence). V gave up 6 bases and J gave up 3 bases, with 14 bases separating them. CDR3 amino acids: CASSLTRRDTEAFF. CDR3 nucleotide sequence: TGTGCCAGCAGTCTAACCCGGAGGGACACTGAAGCTTTCTTT.

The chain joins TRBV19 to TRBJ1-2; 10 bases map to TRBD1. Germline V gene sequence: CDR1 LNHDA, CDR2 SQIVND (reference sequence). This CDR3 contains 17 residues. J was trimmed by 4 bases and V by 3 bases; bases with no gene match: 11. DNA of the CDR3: TGTGCCAGTAGTATCGACTTCCAGACAGGGGGCCGCTATGGCTACACCTTC. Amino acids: CASSIDFQTGGRYGYTF.

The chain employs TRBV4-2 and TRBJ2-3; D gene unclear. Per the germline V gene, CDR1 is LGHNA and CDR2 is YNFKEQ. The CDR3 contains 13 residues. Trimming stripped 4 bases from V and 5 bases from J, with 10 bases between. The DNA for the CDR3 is TGTGCCAGCAGCCTTGCGCCCCGAGATACGCAGTATTTT. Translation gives CASSLAPRDTQYF.

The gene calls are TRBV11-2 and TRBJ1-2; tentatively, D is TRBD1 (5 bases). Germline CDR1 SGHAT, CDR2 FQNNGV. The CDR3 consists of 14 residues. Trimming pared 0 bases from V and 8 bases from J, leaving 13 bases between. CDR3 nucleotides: TGTGCCAGCAGCTTAGAAAGGGTGGGGCAGGGCTACACCTTC. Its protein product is CASSLERVGQGYTF. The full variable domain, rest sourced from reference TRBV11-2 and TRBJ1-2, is EAGVAQSPRYKIIEKRQSVAFWCNPISGHATLYWYQQILGQGPKLLIQFQNNGVVDDSQLPKDRFSAERLKGVDSTLKIQPAKLEDSAVYLCASSLERVGQGYTFGSGTRLTVV.

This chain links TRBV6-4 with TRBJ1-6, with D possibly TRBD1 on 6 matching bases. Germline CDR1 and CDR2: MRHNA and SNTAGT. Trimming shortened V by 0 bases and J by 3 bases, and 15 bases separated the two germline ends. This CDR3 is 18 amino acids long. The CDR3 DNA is TGTGCCAGCAGTGACTCTATGACAGGCCACTACTATAATTCACCCCTCCACTTT. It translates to CASSDSMTGHYYNSPLHF.

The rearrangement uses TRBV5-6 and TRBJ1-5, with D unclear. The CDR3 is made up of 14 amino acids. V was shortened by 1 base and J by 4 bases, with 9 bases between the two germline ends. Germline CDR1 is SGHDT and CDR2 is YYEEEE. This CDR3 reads CASSLPGKNQPQHF. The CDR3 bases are TGTGCCAGCAGCTTGCCGGGGAAAAATCAGCCCCAGCATTTT.

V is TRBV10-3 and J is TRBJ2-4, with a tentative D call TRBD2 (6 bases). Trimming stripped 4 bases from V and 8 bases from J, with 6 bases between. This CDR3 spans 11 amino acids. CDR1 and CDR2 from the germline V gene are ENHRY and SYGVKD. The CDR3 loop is CAISGGDIQYF. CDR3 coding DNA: TGTGCCATCAGTGGGGGGGACATTCAGTACTTC.

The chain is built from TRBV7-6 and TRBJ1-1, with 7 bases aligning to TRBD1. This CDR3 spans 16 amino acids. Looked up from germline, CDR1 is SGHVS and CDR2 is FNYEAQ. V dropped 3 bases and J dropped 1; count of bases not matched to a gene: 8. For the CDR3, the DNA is TGTGCCAGCAGCTTGGTGAAGGGGGCCAGGAACACTGAAGCTTTCTTT. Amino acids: CASSLVKGARNTEAFF.

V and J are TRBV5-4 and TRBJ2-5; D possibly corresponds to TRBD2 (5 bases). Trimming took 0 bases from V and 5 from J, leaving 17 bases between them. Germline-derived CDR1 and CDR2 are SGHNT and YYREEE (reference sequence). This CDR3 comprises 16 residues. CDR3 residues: CASSLAPPGSGETQYF. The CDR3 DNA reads TGTGCCAGCAGCTTGGCCCCCCCGGGCTCGGGGGAGACCCAGTACTTC.

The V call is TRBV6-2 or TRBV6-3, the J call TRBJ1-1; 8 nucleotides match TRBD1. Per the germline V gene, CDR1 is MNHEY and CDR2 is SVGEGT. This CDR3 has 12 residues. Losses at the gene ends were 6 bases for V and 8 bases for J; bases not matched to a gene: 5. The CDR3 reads CASSRTGYEAFF. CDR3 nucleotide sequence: TGTGCCAGCAGCCGGACAGGGTACGAAGCTTTCTTT.

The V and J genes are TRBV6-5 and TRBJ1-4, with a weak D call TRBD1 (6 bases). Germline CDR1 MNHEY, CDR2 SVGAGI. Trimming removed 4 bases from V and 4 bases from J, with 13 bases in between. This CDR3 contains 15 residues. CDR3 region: CASSLGQGLNEKLFF. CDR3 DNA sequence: TGTGCCAGCAGTTTGGGACAAGGGCTTAATGAAAAACTGTTTTTT.

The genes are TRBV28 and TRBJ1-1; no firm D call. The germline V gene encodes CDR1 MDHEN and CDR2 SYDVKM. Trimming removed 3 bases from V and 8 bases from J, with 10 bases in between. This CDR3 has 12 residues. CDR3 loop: CASSFPAREAFF. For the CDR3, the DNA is TGTGCCAGCAGTTTCCCCGCTAGAGAAGCTTTCTTT. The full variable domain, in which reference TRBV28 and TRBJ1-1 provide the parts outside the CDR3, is DVKVTQSSRYLVKRTGEKVFLECVQDMDHENMFWYRQDPGLGLRLIYFSYDVKMKEKGDIPEGYSVSREKKERFSLILESASTNQTSMYLCASSFPAREAFFGQGTRLTVV.

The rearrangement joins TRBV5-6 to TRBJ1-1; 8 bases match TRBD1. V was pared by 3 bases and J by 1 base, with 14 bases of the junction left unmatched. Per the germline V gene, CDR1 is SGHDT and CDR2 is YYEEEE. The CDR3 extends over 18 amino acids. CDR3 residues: CASSSLDRVINPNTEAFF. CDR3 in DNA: TGTGCCAGCAGCTCGCTGGACAGGGTCATCAACCCGAACACTGAAGCTTTCTTT.

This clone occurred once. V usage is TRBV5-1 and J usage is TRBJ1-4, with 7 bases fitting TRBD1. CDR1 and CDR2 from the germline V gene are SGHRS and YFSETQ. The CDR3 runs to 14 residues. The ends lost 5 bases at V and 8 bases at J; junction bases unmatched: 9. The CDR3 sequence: CASRRTGGGEKLFF. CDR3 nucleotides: TGCGCCAGCAGACGGACAGGTGGGGGAGAAAAACTGTTTTTT.

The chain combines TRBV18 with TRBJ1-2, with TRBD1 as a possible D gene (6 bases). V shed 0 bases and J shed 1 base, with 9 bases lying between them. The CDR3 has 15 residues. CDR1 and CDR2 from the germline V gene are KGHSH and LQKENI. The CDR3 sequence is CASSPPGHINYGYTF. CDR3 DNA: TGTGCCAGCTCACCACCGGGACATATTAACTATGGCTACACCTTC.

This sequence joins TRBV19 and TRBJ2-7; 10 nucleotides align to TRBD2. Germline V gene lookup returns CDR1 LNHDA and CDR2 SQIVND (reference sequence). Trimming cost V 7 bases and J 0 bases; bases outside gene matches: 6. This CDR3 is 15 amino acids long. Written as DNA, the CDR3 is TGTGCCAGTAAGGTTAGCGGGGGGAACTCCTACGAGCAGTACTTC. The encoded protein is CASKVSGGNSYEQYF.

The CDR3 sequence: CASSARSWLSSYEQYF. DNA for the CDR3: TGTGCCAGCAGCGCCCGGAGTTGGTTGAGCTCCTACGAGCAGTACTTC. The V call is TRBV7-9, the J call TRBJ2-7; D call uncertain. V lost 5 bases to trimming and J lost 0 bases, with 17 bases between them. The length of the CDR3 is 16 residues. Germline CDR1 and CDR2: SEHNR and FQNEAQ (reference sequence).

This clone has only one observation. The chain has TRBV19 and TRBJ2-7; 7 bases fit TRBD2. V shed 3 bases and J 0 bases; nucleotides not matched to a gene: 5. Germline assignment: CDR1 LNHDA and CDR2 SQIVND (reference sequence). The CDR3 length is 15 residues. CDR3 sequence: CASSMAAGDSYEQYF. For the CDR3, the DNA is TGTGCCAGTAGTATGGCGGCGGGGGACTCCTACGAGCAGTACTTC. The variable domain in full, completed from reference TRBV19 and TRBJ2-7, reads DGGITQSPKYLFRKEGQNVTLSCEQNLNHDAMYWYRQDPGQGLRLIYYSQIVNDFQKGDIAEGYSVSREKKESFPLTVTSAQKNPTAFYLCASSMAAGDSYEQYFGPGTRLTVT.

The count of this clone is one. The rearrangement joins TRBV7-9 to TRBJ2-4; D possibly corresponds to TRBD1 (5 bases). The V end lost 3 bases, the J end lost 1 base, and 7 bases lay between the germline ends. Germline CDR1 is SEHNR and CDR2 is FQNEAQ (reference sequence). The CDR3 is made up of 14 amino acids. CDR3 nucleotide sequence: TGTGCCAGCAGCTTGACAGCGGCCAAAAACATTCAGTACTTC. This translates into CASSLTAAKNIQYF. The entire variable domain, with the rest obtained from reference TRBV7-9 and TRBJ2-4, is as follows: DTGVSQNPRHKITKRGQNVTFRCDPISEHNRLYWYRQTLGQGPEFLTYFQNEAQLEKSRLLSDRFSAERPKGSFSTLEIQRTEQGDSAMYLCASSLTAAKNIQYFGAGTRLSVL.

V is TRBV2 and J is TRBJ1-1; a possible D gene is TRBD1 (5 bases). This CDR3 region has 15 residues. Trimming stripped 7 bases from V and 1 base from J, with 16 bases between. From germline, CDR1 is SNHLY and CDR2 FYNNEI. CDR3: CASTPNGQGNTEAFF. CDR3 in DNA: TGTGCCAGCACCCCAAACGGGCAGGGGAACACTGAAGCTTTCTTT.

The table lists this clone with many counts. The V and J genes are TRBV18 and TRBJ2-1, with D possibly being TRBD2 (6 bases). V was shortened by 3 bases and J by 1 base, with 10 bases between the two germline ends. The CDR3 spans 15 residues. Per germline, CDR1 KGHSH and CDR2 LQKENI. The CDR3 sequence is CASSPHGGSYNEQFF. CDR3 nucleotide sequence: TGTGCCAGCTCACCTCACGGGGGTTCCTACAATGAGCAGTTCTTC.

The CDR3 sequence: CASSGSGSNQPQHF. DNA of the CDR3: TGTGCCAGCAGTGGGTCAGGGAGCAATCAGCCCCAGCATTTT. The chain carries TRBV27 and TRBJ1-5, with a weak D call TRBD1 (5 bases). V lost 5 bases to trimming and J lost 1 base, with 9 bases between them. Per the germline V gene, CDR1 is MNHEY and CDR2 is SMNVEV (reference sequence). The CDR3 runs to 14 residues.

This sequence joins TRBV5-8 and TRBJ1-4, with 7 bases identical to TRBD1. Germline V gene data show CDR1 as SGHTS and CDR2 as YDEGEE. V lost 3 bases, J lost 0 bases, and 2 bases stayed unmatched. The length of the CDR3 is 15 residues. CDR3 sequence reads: CASSSRGATNEKLFF. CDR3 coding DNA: TGTGCCAGCAGCTCCAGGGGGGCAACTAATGAAAAACTGTTTTTT.

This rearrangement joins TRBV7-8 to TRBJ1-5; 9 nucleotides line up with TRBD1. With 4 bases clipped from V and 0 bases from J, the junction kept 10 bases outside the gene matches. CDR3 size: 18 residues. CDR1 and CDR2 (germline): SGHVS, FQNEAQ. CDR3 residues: CASSSPGTGSPSNQPQHF. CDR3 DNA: TGTGCCAGCAGCTCACCCGGGACAGGGTCACCTAGCAATCAGCCCCAGCATTTT.

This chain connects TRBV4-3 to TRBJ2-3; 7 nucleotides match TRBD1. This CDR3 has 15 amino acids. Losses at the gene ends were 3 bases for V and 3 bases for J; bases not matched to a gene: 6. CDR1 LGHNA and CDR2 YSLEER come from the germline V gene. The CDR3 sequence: CASSHLDRETDTQYF. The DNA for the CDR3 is TGCGCCAGCAGCCACTTAGACAGGGAGACAGATACGCAGTATTTT.

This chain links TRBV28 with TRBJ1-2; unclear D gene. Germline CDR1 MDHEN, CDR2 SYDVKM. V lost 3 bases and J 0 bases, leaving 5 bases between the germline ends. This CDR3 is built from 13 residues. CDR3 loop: CASSLGANYGYTF. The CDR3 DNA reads TGTGCCAGCAGTTTGGGAGCTAACTATGGCTACACCTTC.